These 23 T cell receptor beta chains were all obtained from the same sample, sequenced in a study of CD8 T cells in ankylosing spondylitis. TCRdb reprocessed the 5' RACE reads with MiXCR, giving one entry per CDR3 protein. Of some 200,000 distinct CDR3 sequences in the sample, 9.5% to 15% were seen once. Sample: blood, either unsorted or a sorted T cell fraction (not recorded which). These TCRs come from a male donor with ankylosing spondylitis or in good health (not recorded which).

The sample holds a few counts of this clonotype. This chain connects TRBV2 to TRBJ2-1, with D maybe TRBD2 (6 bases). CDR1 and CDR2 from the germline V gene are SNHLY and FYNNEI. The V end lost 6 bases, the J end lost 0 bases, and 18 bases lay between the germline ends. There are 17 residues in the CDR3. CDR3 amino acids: CASRATGLSSSYNEQFF. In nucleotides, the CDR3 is TGTGCCAGCAGAGCTACGGGACTTTCAAGCTCCTACAATGAGCAGTTCTTC.

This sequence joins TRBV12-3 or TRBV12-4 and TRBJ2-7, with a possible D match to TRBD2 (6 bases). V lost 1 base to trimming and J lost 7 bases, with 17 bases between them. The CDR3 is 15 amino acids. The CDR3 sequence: CASSLGPGVAEEQYF. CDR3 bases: TGTGCCAGCAGTTTAGGTCCGGGGGTGGCGGAGGAGCAGTACTTC.

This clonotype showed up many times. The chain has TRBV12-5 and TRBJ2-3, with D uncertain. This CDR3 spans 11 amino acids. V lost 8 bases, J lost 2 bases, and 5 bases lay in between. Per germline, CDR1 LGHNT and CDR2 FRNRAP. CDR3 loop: CASTSTDTQYF. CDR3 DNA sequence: TGTGCTAGTACATCCACAGATACGCAGTATTTT.

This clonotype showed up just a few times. CDR3 amino acids: CAGNNVGEDQETQYF. CDR3 DNA: TGTGCCGGCAACAATGTAGGGGAGGATCAAGAGACCCAGTACTTC. J is TRBJ2-5 and V is TRBV7-9, with TRBD2 as a possible D gene (6 bases). V gave up 11 bases and J gave up 2 bases, with 21 bases separating them. The CDR3 extends over 15 amino acids. From germline, CDR1 is SEHNR and CDR2 FQNEAQ (reference sequence). Full variable domain (outside the CDR3, taken from reference TRBV7-9 and TRBJ2-5): DTGVSQNPRHKITKRGQNVTFRCDPISEHNRLYWYRQTLGQGPEFLTYFQNEAQLEKSRLLSDRFSAERPKGSFSTLEIQRTEQGDSAMYLCAGNNVGEDQETQYFGPGTRLLVL.

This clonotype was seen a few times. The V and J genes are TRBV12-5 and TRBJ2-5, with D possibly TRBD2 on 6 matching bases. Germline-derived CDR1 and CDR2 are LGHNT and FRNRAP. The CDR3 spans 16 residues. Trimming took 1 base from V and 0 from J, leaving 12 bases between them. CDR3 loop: CASGLGGRGNQETQYF. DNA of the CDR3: TGTGCTAGTGGTTTGGGGGGCCGGGGGAACCAAGAGACCCAGTACTTC.

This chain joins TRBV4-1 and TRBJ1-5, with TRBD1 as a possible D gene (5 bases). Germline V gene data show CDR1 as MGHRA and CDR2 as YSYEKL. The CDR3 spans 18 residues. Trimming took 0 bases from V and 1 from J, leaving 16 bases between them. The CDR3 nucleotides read TGCGCCAGCAGCCAAGATCGGAGGATGGCAGGGAGCAATCAGCCCCAGCATTTT. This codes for CASSQDRRMAGSNQPQHF.

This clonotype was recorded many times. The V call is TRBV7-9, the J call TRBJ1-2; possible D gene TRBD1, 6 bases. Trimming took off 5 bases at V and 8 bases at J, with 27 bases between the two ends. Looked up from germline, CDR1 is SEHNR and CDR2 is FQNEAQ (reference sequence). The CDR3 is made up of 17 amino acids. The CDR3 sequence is CASSPALTTGRSGGYTF. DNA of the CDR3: TGTGCCAGCAGCCCAGCCCTAACCACAGGGCGCTCGGGAGGCTACACCTTC.

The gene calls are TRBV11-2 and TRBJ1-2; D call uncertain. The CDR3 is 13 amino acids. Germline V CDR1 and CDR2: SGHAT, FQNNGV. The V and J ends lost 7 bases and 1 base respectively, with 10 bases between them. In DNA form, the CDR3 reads TGTGCCAGCATCCCTCAGAATAACTATGGCTACACCTTC. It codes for CASIPQNNYGYTF.

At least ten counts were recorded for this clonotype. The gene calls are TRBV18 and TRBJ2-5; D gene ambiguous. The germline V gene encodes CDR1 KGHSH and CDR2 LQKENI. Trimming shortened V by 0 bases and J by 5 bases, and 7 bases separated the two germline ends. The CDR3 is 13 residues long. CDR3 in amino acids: CASSPPWSETQYF. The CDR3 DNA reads TGTGCCAGCTCACCACCGTGGTCGGAGACCCAGTACTTC.

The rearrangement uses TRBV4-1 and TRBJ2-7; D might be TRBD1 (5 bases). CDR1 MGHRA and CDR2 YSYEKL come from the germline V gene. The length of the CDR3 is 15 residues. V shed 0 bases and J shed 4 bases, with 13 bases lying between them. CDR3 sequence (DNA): TGCGCCAGCAGCCAAGAGACAGCCAACCATTACGAGCAGTACTTC. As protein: CASSQETANHYEQYF.

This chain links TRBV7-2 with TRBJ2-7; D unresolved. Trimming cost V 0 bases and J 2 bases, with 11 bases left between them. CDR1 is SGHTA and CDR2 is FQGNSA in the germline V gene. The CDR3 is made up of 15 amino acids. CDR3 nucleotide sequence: TGTGCCAGCAGCTTAGCTCGAAAGGCGGCCTACGAGCAGTACTTC. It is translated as CASSLARKAAYEQYF. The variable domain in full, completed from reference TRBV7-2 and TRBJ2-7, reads GAGVSQSPSNKVTEKGKDVELRCDPISGHTALYWYRQSLGQGLEFLIYFQGNSAPDKSGLPSDRFSAERTGGSVSTLTIQRTQQEDSAVYLCASSLARKAAYEQYFGPGTRLTVT.

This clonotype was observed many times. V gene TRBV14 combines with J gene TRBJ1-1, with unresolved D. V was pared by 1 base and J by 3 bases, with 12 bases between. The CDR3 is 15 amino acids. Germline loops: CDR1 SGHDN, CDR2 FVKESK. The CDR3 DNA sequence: TGTGCCAGCAGCCAAGTTCTATCCTTGGACACTGAAGCTTTCTTT. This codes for CASSQVLSLDTEAFF.

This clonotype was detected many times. In DNA form, the CDR3 reads TGTGCCAGCAGCCAAGAGGAGGGGGCGGGGGGTTCACCCCTCCACTTT. Its translation is CASSQEEGAGGSPLHF. The gene calls are TRBV4-2 and TRBJ1-6, with 7 nucleotides matching TRBD1. The CDR3 has 16 residues. Unmatched junction bases numbered 8, after V lost 0 bases and J lost 9 bases. Germline assignment: CDR1 LGHNA and CDR2 YNFKEQ.

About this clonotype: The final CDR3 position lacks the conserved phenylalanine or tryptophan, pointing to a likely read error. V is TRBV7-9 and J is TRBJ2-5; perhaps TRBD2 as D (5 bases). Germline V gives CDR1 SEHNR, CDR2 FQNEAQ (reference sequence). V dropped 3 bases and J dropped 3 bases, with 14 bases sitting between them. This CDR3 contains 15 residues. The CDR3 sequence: CASSFHLGSEETQYL. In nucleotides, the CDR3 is TGTGCCAGCAGCTTCCATTTGGGGAGTGAAGAGACCCAGTACTTA.

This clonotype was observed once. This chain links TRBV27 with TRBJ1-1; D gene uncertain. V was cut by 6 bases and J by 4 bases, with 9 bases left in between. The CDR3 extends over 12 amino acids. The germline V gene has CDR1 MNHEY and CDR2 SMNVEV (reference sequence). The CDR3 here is CASREGSTEAFF. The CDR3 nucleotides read TGTGCCAGCAGGGAAGGTAGCACTGAAGCTTTCTTT.

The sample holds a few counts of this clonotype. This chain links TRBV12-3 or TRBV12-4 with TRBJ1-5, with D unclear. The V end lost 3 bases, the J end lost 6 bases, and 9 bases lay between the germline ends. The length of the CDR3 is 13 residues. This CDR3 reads CASSFYASQPQHF. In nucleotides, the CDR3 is TGTGCCAGCAGTTTCTACGCGAGTCAGCCCCAGCATTTT.

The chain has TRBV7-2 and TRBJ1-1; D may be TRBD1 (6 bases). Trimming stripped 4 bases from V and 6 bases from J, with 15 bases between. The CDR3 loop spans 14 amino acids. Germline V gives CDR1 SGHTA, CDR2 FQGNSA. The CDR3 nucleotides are TGTGCCAGCAGCTCTGTCCGGGGGGCGCCTGAAGCTTTCTTT. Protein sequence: CASSSVRGAPEAFF.

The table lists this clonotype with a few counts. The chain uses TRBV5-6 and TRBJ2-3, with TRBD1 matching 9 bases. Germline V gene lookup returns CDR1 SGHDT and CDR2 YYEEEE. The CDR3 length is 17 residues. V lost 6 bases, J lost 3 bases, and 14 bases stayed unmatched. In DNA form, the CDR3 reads TGTGCCAGCATTGGGGCCGGGGACAGGGAGAAGACAGATACGCAGTATTTT. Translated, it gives CASIGAGDREKTDTQYF.

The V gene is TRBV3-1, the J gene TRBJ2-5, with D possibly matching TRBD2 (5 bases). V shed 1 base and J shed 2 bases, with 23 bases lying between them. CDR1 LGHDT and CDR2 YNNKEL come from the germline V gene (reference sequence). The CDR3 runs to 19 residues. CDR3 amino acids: CASSQVASGKPLVQETQYF. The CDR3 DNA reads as TGTGCCAGCAGCCAAGTAGCGTCGGGGAAGCCCCTCGTACAAGAGACCCAGTACTTC.

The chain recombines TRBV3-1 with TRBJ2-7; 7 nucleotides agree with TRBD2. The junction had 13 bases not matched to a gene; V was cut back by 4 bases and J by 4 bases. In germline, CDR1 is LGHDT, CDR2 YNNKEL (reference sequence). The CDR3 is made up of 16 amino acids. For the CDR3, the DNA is TGTGCCAGCAGCCCCCTGGGCGGGAGAGGTCGATACGAGCAGTACTTC. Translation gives CASSPLGGRGRYEQYF.

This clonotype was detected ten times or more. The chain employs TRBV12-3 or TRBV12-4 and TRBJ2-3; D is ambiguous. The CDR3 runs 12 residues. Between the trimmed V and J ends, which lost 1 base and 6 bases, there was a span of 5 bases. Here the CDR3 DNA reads TGTGCCAGCAGTTTAGATATGGATACGCAGTATTTT. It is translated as CASSLDMDTQYF.

In DNA form, the CDR3 reads TGTGCCAGCAACCCCAGCCCCATGGGACTTCAGTACTTC. It translates to CASNPSPMGLQYF. This sequence joins TRBV9 and TRBJ2-4; the D gene could be TRBD1 or TRBD2 (5 bases each). The CDR3 loop spans 13 amino acids. Trimming cost V 6 bases and J 11 bases, with 18 bases left between them. CDR1 and CDR2 (germline): SGDLS, YYNGEE.

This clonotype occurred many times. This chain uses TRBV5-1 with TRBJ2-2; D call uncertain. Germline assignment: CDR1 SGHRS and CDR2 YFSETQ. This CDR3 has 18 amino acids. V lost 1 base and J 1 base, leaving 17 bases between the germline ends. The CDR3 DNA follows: TGCGCCAGCAGCTTGACCAGGTTCTCGGTTGGGAACACCGGGGAGCTGTTTTTT. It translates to CASSLTRFSVGNTGELFF.